The subject of this entry is one TCR beta chain. The antigen is unknown. The DNA input per sorted-subset replicate PCR was roughly 0.2 ug, corresponding to some 33,000 T cell genomes. TCRdb's table, derived via immunoSEQ multiplex PCR, lists solely in-frame clones and lacks some. The sample shows around 2.5 million clones, approximately 93% of them seen only once. This sample was included in a study of shared clonotypes between healthy human individuals. The CDR3 is made up of 18 amino acids. Germline V lookup: CDR1 SGHNT, CDR2 YYREEE (reference sequence). V was clipped by 4 bases and J by 0 bases; unmatched bases: 8. Points from the study as a whole: Memory subsets generally showed smaller estimated richness than naive subsets did.

The TCR originated in a man between 18 and 35 years old in good health. Some clones in this sample may be carry-over from other donors' samples. Sequencing input: naive CD4+ T cells from PBMCs. Subset indicated: CD45RA+ positively selected. This chain joins TRBV5-4 and TRBJ1-4, with TRBD1 identical over 11 bases. DNA of the CDR3: TGTGCCAGCAGCCCCCGGGACAGGGGGACCCCAACTAATGAAAAACTGTTTTTT. Translation gives CASSPRDRGTPTNEKLFF.